The 8 T cell receptor beta chains below all came from one sample that was sequenced in a study of T cell responses to AZD1222 COVID-19 vaccine (dated by TCRdb to 2020 to 2023). The meaning of the sample's time point label: baseline before first vaccination. The protocol used for the library was the immunoSEQ multiplex PCR assay. TCRdb re-hosts the immuneACCESS table, in-frame sequences only. Its copies lack some clones; in the studies checked, an unresolved V gene accounts for under half of them, and the cause for the rest is not known. The sample table records more than 100,000 clones; approximately 86% of these occur just once. 2% to 3% of the sample lies in the top ten. This specimen was peripheral blood, taken on day 0 of AZD1222 vaccination. These receptors all stem from an adult in good health.

The rearrangement uses TRBV28 and TRBJ1-2; no definite D call. The germline V gene has CDR1 MDHEN and CDR2 SYDVKM. Deletions cut 5 bases from V and 4 bases from J, with 14 bases between. The CDR3 runs 14 residues. CDR3 sequence: CASSPRNIPYGYTF. CDR3 in DNA: TGTGCCAGCAGTCCCCGTAACATCCCCTATGGCTACACCTTC.

The V call is TRBV19, the J call TRBJ2-2; D remains ambiguous. Per germline, CDR1 LNHDA and CDR2 SQIVND (reference sequence). V gave up 8 bases and J gave up 1 base, with 11 bases separating them. This CDR3 is built from 14 residues. CDR3 protein: CASGEYWNTGELFF. The CDR3 DNA reads TGTGCCAGTGGGGAATACTGGAACACCGGGGAGCTGTTTTTT.

The chain recombines TRBV5-1 with TRBJ2-3; D call uncertain. The germline V gene has CDR1 SGHRS and CDR2 YFSETQ. The CDR3 sequence is 15 residues long. V was cut by 0 bases and J by 1 base, with 9 bases left in between. The chain's CDR3 is CASSLASVRTDTQYF. Here the CDR3 DNA reads TGCGCCAGCAGCTTGGCCTCTGTTCGCACAGATACGCAGTATTTT.

V usage is TRBV6-5 and J usage is TRBJ1-1; TRBD1 aligns across 8 bases. V was clipped by 7 bases and J by 5 bases; unmatched bases: 9. CDR1 and CDR2 (germline): MNHEY, SVGAGI. The CDR3 loop spans 14 amino acids. In DNA, the CDR3 is TGTGCCAGCAAGTTGGACAGGGTGAGGACTGAAGCTTTCTTT. Translating gives CASKLDRVRTEAFF.

The chain employs TRBV3-1 (or the pseudogene TRBV3-2) and TRBJ1-4, with D hard to call. V was clipped by 1 base and J by 3 bases, with 12 bases between them. CDR1 is LGHDT, CDR2 YNNKEL, per germline (reference sequence). The CDR3 loop spans 16 amino acids. For the CDR3, the DNA is TGTGCCAGCAGCCAAGTAGGGAGTTTAGCTAATGAAAAACTGTTTTTT. Translation gives CASSQVGSLANEKLFF.

The chain has TRBV4-1 and TRBJ2-7, with a possible D match to TRBD2 (6 bases). The V gene's germline CDR1 is MGHRA and CDR2 YSYEKL. This CDR3 spans 16 amino acids. Trimming shortened V by 2 bases and J by 1 base, and 15 bases separated the two germline ends. The CDR3 DNA is TGCGCCAGCAGCCAACCCACCGCCGGGGGTTCCTACGAGCAGTACTTC. The encoded protein is CASSQPTAGGSYEQYF.

This rearrangement joins TRBV28 to TRBJ1-3; the D is unclear. V was cut by 10 bases and J by 2 bases, with 12 bases left in between. The CDR3 is made up of 13 amino acids. CDR1 and CDR2 (germline): MDHEN, SYDVKM. The DNA of the CDR3 is TGTGCCACCTCCTCGCACGCTGGAAACACCATATATTTT. It translates to CATSSHAGNTIYF.

This chain uses TRBV28 with TRBJ2-7, with no clear D. V was pared by 3 bases and J by 2 bases, with 5 bases between. Germline CDR1 MDHEN, CDR2 SYDVKM. CDR3 length: 12 residues. The chain's CDR3 is CASSFQAYEQYF. The CDR3 DNA is TGTGCCAGCAGTTTCCAGGCCTACGAGCAGTACTTC.